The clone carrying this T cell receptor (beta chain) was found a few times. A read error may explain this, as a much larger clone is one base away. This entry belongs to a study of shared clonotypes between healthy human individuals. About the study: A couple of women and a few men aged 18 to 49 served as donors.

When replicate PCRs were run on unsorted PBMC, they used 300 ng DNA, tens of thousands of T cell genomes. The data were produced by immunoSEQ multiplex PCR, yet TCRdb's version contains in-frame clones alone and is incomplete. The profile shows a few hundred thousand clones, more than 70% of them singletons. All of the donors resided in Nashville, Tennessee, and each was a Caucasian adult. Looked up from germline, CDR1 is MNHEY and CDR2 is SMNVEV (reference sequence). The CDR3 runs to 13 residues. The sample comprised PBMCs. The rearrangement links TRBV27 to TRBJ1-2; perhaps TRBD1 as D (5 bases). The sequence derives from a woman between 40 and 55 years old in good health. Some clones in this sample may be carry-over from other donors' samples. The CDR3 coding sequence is TGTGTCAGCAGGCCCGGGGGACTCTATGGCTACACCTTC. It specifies CVSRPGGLYGYTF.